Below, 17 T cell receptor beta chains from the same sample are listed, as sequenced in a study of blood T cell repertoires in COVID-19. Some clones are missing from TCRdb's copy, which holds only in-frame ones; the method was immunoSEQ multiplex PCR. Of under 90,000 clones listed, around nine tenths were seen once; the top ten hold around 3.7%. The sample taken for sequencing was peripheral blood. The receptors derive from a woman aged 45-65 years with COVID-19, enrolled during active disease.

The chain combines TRBV9 with TRBJ1-1, with 7 nucleotides matching TRBD1. V trimming: 3 bases; J trimming: 1 base; junction bases outside the gene matches: 3. The CDR3 consists of 14 residues. The germline V gene encodes CDR1 SGDLS and CDR2 YYNGEE. The CDR3: CASSEGAKNTEAFF. CDR3 nucleotide sequence: TGTGCCAGCAGCGAGGGGGCAAAGAACACTGAAGCTTTCTTT.

This chain uses TRBV19 with TRBJ1-3, with D hard to call. Germline CDR1 reads LNHDA; CDR2 reads SQIVND (reference sequence). The CDR3 is made up of 17 amino acids. The V end lost 3 bases, the J end lost 0 bases, and 15 bases lay between the germline ends. CDR3 region: CASSMPPSGISGNTIYF. CDR3 sequence (DNA): TGTGCCAGTAGTATGCCCCCGAGCGGGATCTCTGGAAACACCATATATTTT.

This chain connects TRBV6-5 to TRBJ2-1; D call uncertain. Between the trimmed V and J ends, which lost 10 bases and 9 bases, there was a span of 13 bases. CDR3 length equals 11 residues. Germline CDR1 MNHEY, CDR2 SVGAGI. The CDR3 DNA sequence: TGTGCCACCTACCGAGATATTGAGCAGTTCTTC. It is translated as CATYRDIEQFF.

The V call is TRBV6-6, the J call TRBJ1-1; no firm D call. The CDR3 length is 14 residues. Trimming removed 2 bases from V and 1 base from J, with 8 bases in between. Germline CDR1 and CDR2: MNHNY and SVGAGI (reference sequence). The CDR3 spells CASSYLTANTEAFF. The CDR3 nucleotides are TGTGCCAGCAGTTACCTAACAGCGAACACTGAAGCTTTCTTT.

The CDR3 here is CASSRGGGEGYGYTF. CDR3 in DNA: TGCGCCAGCAGCCGGGGCGGCGGGGAGGGCTATGGCTACACCTTC. V gene TRBV5-1 combines with J gene TRBJ1-2; D might be TRBD1 (5 bases). Germline V gene sequence: CDR1 SGHRS, CDR2 YFSETQ. V gave up 4 bases and J gave up 4 bases, with 17 bases separating them. This CDR3 has 15 residues.

This chain joins TRBV29-1 and TRBJ1-3; the D gene is possibly TRBD1 (5 bases). The CDR3 sequence is 14 residues long. Looked up from germline, CDR1 is SQVTM and CDR2 is ANQGSEA. The germline V and J ends were trimmed by 0 bases and 1 base, with 7 bases remaining between them. The CDR3 loop is CSVEEGGSGNTIYF. The DNA for the CDR3 is TGCAGCGTTGAAGAGGGGGGGTCTGGAAACACCATATATTTT. The full variable domain, with the rest looked up from reference TRBV29-1 and TRBJ1-3, is SAVISQKPSRDICQRGTSLTIQCQVDSQVTMMFWYRQQPGQSLTLIATANQGSEATYESGFVIDKFPISRPNLTFSTLTVSNMSPEDSSIYLCSVEEGGSGNTIYFGEGSWLTVV.

The chain combines TRBV6-6 with TRBJ1-6, with unresolved D. The CDR3 runs to 12 residues. Germline assignment: CDR1 MNHNY and CDR2 SVGAGI (reference sequence). Deletions cut 4 bases from V and 8 bases from J, with 6 bases between. CDR3 amino acids: CASSFGDSPLHF. The CDR3 DNA reads as TGTGCCAGCAGTTTCGGGGATTCACCCCTCCACTTT.

The chain employs TRBV27 and TRBJ2-7, with unresolved D. The CDR3 has 12 residues. Trimming took off 4 bases at V and 0 bases at J, with 4 bases between the two ends. The germline V gene encodes CDR1 MNHEY and CDR2 SMNVEV (reference sequence). The chain's CDR3 is CASSSLSYEQYF. CDR3 nucleotide sequence: TGTGCCAGCAGTTCCCTCTCCTACGAGCAGTACTTC.

The chain joins TRBV7-9 to TRBJ1-4; TRBD1 might be the D (5 bases). This CDR3 has 15 amino acids. Germline CDR1 and CDR2: SEHNR and FQNEAQ (reference sequence). V was trimmed by 8 bases and J by 0 bases, leaving 13 bases between them. CDR3 loop: CASGSPGATNEKLFF. CDR3 nucleotides: TGTGCCAGCGGCTCACCGGGGGCAACTAATGAAAAACTGTTTTTT.

This CDR3 reads CASSFGGSEQYF. CDR3 bases: TGTGCCAGCAGCTTTGGGGGGTCCGAGCAGTACTTC. The chain carries TRBV7-2 and TRBJ2-7; maybe TRBD2 (6 bases). The CDR3 is 12 residues long. V lost 3 bases and J 6 bases, leaving 9 bases between the germline ends. Per the germline V gene, CDR1 is SGHTA and CDR2 is FQGNSA.

This clone was seen only once. This chain uses TRBV18 with TRBJ2-5, with 11 bases that match TRBD2. Germline-derived CDR1 and CDR2 are KGHSH and LQKENI. V lost 8 bases and J lost 3; bases outside the gene matches: 5. The CDR3 has 14 amino acids. CDR3: CASRPGLAEETQYF. In DNA, the CDR3 is TGTGCCAGCCGCCCGGGACTAGCGGAAGAGACCCAGTACTTC.

The chain combines TRBV5-1 with TRBJ1-1; tentative D call: TRBD1 (6 bases). This CDR3 contains 12 residues. Trimming shortened V by 3 bases and J by 8 bases, and 11 bases separated the two germline ends. The germline gives CDR1 SGHRS, CDR2 YFSETQ. The CDR3 loop is CASSSGQREAFF. The CDR3 DNA sequence: TGCGCCAGCAGCTCCGGACAGAGAGAAGCTTTCTTT.

The chain couples TRBV4-1 to TRBJ2-3; 7 nucleotides match TRBD2. The germline gives CDR1 MGHRA, CDR2 YSYEKL. V was clipped by 0 bases and J by 3 bases; unmatched bases: 6. CDR3 length: 16 amino acids. The CDR3 DNA reads as TGCGCCAGCAGCCAAGAAAAATGGGGGGGAACAGATACGCAGTATTTT. This gives the protein CASSQEKWGGTDTQYF.

The J gene is TRBJ2-5, the V gene TRBV12-5; TRBD2 matches at 7 bases. This CDR3 contains 13 residues. Germline loops: CDR1 LGHNT, CDR2 FRNRAP. The trim removed 6 bases at V and 3 bases at J, leaving 4 bases unmatched. For the CDR3, the DNA is TGTGCTAGTGGCCCTGGGGGGGAAGAGACCCAGTACTTC. Protein product: CASGPGGEETQYF.

The chain links TRBV4-3 to TRBJ1-3, with 12 bases that match TRBD1. Trimming at V came to 1 base and at J to 6 bases, leaving 4 bases not matched to a gene. The germline V gene encodes CDR1 LGHNA and CDR2 YSLEER. CDR3 length: 16 amino acids. The CDR3 nucleotides read TGCGCCAGCAGCCAAGCACTGGGACAGGGGGCAAACACCATATATTTT. This sequence encodes CASSQALGQGANTIYF.

The chain has TRBV6-5 and TRBJ2-7, with 8 bases aligning to TRBD2. The CDR3 is 14 residues long. V gave up 0 bases and J gave up 9 bases; unmatched junction bases: 7. Germline CDR1 reads MNHEY; CDR2 reads SVGAGI. The CDR3 loop is CASSYSGAGAVQYF. The CDR3, as DNA: TGTGCCAGCAGTTACTCCGGAGCGGGAGCAGTGCAGTACTTC.

The chain has TRBV27 and TRBJ2-1; 8 nucleotides line up with TRBD2. This CDR3 has 18 residues. Germline lookup yields CDR1 MNHEY and CDR2 SMNVEV (reference sequence). V shed 2 bases, J shed 0 bases, and the junction held 9 bases outside the gene matches. CDR3 DNA: TGTGCCAGCAGTTTAAGGACTCCAAGCGGGAGCTCCTACAATGAGCAGTTCTTC. Amino acids: CASSLRTPSGSSYNEQFF.